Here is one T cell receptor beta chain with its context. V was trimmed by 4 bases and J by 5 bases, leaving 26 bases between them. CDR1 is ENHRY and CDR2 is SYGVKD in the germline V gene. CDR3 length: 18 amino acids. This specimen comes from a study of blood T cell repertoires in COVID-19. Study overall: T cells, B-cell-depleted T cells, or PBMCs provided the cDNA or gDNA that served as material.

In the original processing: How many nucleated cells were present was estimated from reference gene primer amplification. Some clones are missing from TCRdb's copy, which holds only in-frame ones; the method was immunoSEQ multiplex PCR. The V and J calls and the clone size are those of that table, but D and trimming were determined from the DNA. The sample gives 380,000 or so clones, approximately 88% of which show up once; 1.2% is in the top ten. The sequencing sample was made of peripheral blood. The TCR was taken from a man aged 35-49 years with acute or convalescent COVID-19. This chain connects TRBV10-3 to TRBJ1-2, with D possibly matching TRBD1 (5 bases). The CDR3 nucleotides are TGTGCCATCAGTGGTCTCAGGCCAGGGTCTTTAGTGGGGTATGGCTACACCTTC. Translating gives CAISGLRPGSLVGYGYTF.